These 15 T cell receptor beta chains originate from one sample sequenced in a study of blood T cell repertoires in COVID-19. Method: immunoSEQ multiplex PCR; TCRdb's copy keeps in-frame clones and lacks some. The sample records some 120,000 clones, 55% to 75% being singletons. The sequencing sample was made of peripheral blood. Receptors originate from a human donor with acute or convalescent COVID-19. The donor label of this sample is uncertain.

CDR3 coding DNA: TGTGCCAGCAGTGCGGGACTAGCGGGGAGCTCTCAAGAGACCCAGTACTTC. As protein: CASSAGLAGSSQETQYF. V is TRBV6-1 and J is TRBJ2-5; 13 nucleotides align to TRBD2. Losses at the gene ends were 4 bases for V and 2 bases for J; bases not matched to a gene: 7. There are 17 residues in the CDR3. CDR1 is MNHNS and CDR2 is SASEGT in the germline V gene.

The V and J genes are TRBV24-1 and TRBJ1-4; 7 nucleotides line up with TRBD1. Germline CDR1 and CDR2: KGHDR and SFDVKD. The CDR3 is 13 amino acids. V lost 9 bases and J lost 3; bases outside the gene matches: 3. CDR3 sequence (DNA): TGTGCCACCTCAGGGGGGTCTAATGAAAAACTGTTTTTT. Encoded protein: CATSGGSNEKLFF.

V usage is TRBV5-1 and J usage is TRBJ2-3; D may be TRBD1 (5 bases). Between the trimmed V and J ends, which lost 4 bases and 4 bases, there was a span of 13 bases. The CDR3 totals 14 residues. The germline V gene has CDR1 SGHRS and CDR2 YFSETQ. In DNA, the CDR3 is TGCGCCAGCAGCCTACCCTCAGGGTCAGATACGCAGTATTTT. Amino acid sequence: CASSLPSGSDTQYF.

The V and J genes are TRBV12-3 or TRBV12-4 and TRBJ2-2, with a tentative D call TRBD1 (6 bases). Trimming cost V 5 bases and J 5 bases, with 9 bases left between them. CDR3 size: 13 residues. CDR3 sequence reads: CASSRQVTGELFF. The CDR3 coding sequence is TGTGCCAGCAGTCGACAGGTGACCGGGGAGCTGTTTTTT.

The rearrangement joins TRBV2 to TRBJ2-1, with D perhaps matching TRBD2 (5 bases). The CDR3 has 15 amino acids. CDR1 and CDR2 (germline): SNHLY, FYNNEI. Trimming cost V 3 bases and J 0 bases, with 9 bases left between them. The CDR3 is CASSEDWGSYNEQFF. CDR3 sequence (DNA): TGTGCCAGCAGTGAGGACTGGGGCTCCTACAATGAGCAGTTCTTC.

This chain links TRBV11-2 with TRBJ2-2; D perhaps matches TRBD1 (5 bases). The CDR3 has 17 residues. The germline V gene encodes CDR1 SGHAT and CDR2 FQNNGV. V was trimmed by 2 bases and J by 0 bases, leaving 13 bases between them. CDR3 sequence reads: CASSLRPGQANTGELFF. The CDR3 nucleotides read TGTGCCAGCAGCTTACGTCCAGGACAAGCGAACACCGGGGAGCTGTTTTTT.

J is TRBJ2-1 and V is TRBV10-3; D is unclear. V dropped 0 bases and J dropped 9 bases, with 6 bases sitting between them. CDR3 length: 12 residues. Germline CDR1 reads ENHRY; CDR2 reads SYGVKD. The CDR3 loop is CAISESRIEQFF. CDR3 nucleotide sequence: TGTGCCATCAGTGAGTCGAGAATTGAGCAGTTCTTC.

This clone was recorded once. The V and J genes are TRBV7-7 and TRBJ2-1; 15 bases match TRBD2. The CDR3 length is 16 residues. Germline CDR1 and CDR2: SSHAT and FNYEAQ (reference sequence). V lost 5 bases to trimming and J lost 7 bases; unmatched junction nucleotides: 6. The CDR3 sequence is CASSPGLAGGLNEQFF. The CDR3 DNA reads TGTGCCAGCAGCCCTGGACTAGCGGGGGGGCTTAATGAGCAGTTCTTC.

V gene TRBV6-5 combines with J gene TRBJ1-1; D is possibly TRBD1 (6 bases). With 8 bases removed from V and 1 base from J, the gap between germline ends came to 14 bases. Germline V CDR1 and CDR2: MNHEY, SVGAGI. There are 14 residues in the CDR3. As DNA, the CDR3 is TGTGCCAGCTCTACTGGGACATCGAACACTGAAGCTTTCTTT. Its translation is CASSTGTSNTEAFF.

The chain is built from TRBV2 and TRBJ1-5; D possibly corresponds to TRBD1 (5 bases). There are 16 residues in the CDR3. Germline CDR1 reads SNHLY; CDR2 reads FYNNEI. V was trimmed by 0 bases and J by 2 bases, leaving 11 bases between them. As DNA, the CDR3 is TGTGCCAGCAGTGAAGCGCTTCGGGGGGGCAATCAGCCCCAGCATTTT. It yields the protein CASSEALRGGNQPQHF.

The table lists this clone with a count of one. The chain employs TRBV12-1 and TRBJ1-1; the D call in the table, TRBD1, was not verified against the DNA. TRBV12-1 is shown as a pseudogene. This CDR3 region has 14 residues. This chain's CDR3 is CASSLEDRGLVAFF. The CDR3 DNA reads TGTGCCAGCAGCTTAGAGGACAGGGGGCTGGTAGCTTTCTTT.

This clone occurred many times. Here the CDR3 DNA reads TGTGCCAGCAGCCAAGACAGGGGACGGGAAGCTTTCTTT. Translating gives CASSQDRGREAFF. V and J are TRBV3-1 (or the pseudogene TRBV3-2) and TRBJ1-1; D might be TRBD1 (6 bases). Trimming removed 0 bases from V and 8 bases from J, with 10 bases in between. Germline V lookup: CDR1 LGHDT, CDR2 YNNKEL (reference sequence). The CDR3 length is 13 residues.

This clone was seen only a few times. The J gene is TRBJ2-3, the V gene TRBV7-9; a weak D match, TRBD2 (5 bases). V was shortened by 5 bases and J by 1 base, with 13 bases between the two germline ends. Germline V lookup: CDR1 SEHNR, CDR2 FQNEAQ (reference sequence). The CDR3 is 15 amino acids. CDR3 amino acids: CASSNRGRGTDTQYF. As DNA, the CDR3 is TGTGCCAGCAGCAATAGAGGGCGAGGCACAGATACGCAGTATTTT.

The rearrangement uses TRBV6-2 or TRBV6-3 and TRBJ1-3; D is unresolved. Germline V gives CDR1 MNHEY, CDR2 SVGEGT. The CDR3 has 14 amino acids. Trimming shortened V by 5 bases and J by 0 bases, and 8 bases separated the two germline ends. This chain's CDR3 is CASSDTSSGNTIYF. The DNA of the CDR3 is TGTGCCAGCAGTGACACTAGCTCTGGAAACACCATATATTTT.

This clone has a handful of counts. The chain recombines TRBV7-8 with TRBJ1-3, with 8 positions matching TRBD1. Germline CDR1 is SGHVS and CDR2 is FQNEAQ. The trim removed 5 bases at V and 3 bases at J, leaving 9 bases unmatched. CDR3 length equals 16 residues. The CDR3 here is CASSLQGQAYGNTIYF. For the CDR3, the DNA is TGTGCCAGCAGCCTCCAGGGACAGGCTTATGGAAACACCATATATTTT.